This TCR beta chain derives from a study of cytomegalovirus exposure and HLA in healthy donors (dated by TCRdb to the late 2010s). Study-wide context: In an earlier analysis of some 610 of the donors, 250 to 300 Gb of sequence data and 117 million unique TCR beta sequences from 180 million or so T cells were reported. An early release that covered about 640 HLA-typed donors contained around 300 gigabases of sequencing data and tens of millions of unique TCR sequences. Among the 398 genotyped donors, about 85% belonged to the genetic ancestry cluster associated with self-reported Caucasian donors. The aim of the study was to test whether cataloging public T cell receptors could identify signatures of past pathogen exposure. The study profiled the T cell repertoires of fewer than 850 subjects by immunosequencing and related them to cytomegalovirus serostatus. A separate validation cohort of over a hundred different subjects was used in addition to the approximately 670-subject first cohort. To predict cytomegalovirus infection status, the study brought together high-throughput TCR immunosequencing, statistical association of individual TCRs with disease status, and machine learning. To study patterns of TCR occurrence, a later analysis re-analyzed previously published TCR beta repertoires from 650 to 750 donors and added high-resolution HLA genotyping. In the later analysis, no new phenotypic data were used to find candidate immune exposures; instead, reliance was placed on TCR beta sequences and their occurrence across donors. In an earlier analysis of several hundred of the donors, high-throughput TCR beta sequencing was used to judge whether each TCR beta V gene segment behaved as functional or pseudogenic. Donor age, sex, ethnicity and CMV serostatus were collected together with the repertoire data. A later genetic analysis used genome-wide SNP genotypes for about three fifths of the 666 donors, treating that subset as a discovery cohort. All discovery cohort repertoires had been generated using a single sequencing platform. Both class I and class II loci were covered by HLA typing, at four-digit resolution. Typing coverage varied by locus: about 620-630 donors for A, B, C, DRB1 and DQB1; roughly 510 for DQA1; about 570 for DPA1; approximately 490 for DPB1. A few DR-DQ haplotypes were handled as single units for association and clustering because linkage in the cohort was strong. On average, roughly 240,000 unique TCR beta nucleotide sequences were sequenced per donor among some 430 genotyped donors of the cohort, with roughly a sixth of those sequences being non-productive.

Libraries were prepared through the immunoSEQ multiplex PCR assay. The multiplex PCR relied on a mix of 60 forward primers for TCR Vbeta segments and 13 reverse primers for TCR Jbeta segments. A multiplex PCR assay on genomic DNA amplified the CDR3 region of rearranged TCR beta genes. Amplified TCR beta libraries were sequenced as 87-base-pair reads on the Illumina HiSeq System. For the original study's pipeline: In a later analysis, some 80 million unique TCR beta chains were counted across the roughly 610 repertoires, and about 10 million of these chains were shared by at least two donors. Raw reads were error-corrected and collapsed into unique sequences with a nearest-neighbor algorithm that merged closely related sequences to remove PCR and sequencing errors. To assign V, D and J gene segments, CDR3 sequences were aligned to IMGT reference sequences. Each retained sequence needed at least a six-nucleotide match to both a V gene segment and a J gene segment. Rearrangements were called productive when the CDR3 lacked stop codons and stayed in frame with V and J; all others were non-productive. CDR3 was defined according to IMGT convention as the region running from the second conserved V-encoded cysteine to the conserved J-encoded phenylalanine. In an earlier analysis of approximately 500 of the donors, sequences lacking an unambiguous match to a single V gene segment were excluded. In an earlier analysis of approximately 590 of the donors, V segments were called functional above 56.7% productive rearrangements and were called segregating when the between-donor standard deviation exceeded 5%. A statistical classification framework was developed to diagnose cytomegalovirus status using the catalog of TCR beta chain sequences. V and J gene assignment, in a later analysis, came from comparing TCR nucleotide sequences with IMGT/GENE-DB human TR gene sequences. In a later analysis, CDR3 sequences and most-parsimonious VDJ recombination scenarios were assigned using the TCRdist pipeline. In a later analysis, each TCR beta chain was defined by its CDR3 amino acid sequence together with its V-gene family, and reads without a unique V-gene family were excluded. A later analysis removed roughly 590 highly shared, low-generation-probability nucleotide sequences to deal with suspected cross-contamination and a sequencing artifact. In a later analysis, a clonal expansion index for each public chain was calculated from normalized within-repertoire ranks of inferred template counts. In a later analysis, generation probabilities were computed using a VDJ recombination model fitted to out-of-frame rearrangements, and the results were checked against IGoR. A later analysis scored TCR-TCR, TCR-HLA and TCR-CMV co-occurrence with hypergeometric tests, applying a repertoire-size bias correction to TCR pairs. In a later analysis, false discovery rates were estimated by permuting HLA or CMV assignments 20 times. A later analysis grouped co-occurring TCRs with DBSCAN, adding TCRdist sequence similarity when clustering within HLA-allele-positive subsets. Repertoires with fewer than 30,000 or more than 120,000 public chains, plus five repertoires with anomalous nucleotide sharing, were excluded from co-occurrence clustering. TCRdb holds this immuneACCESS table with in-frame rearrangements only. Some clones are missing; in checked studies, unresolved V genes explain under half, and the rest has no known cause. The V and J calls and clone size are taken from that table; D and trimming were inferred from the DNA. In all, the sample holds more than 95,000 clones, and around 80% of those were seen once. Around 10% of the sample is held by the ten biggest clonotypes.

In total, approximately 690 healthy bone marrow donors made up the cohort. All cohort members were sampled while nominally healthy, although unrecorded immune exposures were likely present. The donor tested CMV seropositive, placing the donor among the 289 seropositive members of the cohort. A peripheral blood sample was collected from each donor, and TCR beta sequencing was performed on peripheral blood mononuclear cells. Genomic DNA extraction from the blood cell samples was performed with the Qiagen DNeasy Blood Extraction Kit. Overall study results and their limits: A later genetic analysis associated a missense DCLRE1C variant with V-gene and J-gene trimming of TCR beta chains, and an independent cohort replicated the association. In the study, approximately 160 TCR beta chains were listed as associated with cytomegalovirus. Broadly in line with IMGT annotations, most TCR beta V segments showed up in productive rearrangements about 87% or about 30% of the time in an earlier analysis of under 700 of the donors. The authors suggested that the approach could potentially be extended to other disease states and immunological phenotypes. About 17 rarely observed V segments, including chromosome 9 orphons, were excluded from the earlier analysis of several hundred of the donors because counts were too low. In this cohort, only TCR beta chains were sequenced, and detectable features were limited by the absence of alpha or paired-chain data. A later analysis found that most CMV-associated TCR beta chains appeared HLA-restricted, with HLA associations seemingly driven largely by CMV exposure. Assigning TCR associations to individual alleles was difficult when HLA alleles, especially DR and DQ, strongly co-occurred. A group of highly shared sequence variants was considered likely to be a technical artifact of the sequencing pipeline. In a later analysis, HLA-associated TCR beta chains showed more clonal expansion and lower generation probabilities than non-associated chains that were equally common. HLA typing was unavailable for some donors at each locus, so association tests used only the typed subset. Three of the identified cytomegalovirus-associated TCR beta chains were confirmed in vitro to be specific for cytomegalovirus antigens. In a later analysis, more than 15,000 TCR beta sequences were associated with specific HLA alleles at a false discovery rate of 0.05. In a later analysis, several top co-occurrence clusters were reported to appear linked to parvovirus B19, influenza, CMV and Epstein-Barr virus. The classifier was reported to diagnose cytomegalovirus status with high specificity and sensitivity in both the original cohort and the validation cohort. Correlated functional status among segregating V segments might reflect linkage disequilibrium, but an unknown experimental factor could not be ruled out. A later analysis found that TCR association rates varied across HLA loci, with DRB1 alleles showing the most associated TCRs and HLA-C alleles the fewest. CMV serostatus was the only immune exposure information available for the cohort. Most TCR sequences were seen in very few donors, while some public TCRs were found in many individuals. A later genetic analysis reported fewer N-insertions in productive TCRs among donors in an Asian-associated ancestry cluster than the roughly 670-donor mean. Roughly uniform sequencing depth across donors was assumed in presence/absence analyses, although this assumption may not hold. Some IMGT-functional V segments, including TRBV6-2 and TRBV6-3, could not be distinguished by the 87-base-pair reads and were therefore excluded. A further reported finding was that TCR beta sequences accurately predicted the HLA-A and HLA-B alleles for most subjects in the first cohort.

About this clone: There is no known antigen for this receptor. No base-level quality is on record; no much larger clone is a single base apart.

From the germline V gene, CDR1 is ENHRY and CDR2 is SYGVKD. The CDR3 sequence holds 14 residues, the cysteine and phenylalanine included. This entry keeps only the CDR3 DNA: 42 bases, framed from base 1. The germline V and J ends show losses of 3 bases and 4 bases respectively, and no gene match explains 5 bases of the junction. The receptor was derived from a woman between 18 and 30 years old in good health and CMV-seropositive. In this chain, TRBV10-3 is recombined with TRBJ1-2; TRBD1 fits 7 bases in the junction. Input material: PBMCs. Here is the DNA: TGTGCCATCAGTGAAGGGGGCGCGGGCTATGGCTACACCTTC. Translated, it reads CAISEGGAGYGYTF.